These 19 T cell receptor beta chains were all obtained from the same sample, sequenced in a study of T cells after yellow fever vaccination. TCRdb processed the 5' RACE reads anew with MiXCR; each CDR3 protein has one entry. Here the sample spans 99,000 or so distinct CDR3 sequences, 4.5% to 6% being singletons. Sequenced material: CD8+ T cells sorted from PBMCs, taken 10 days after the yellow fever booster vaccination. The receptors stem from a man between 18 and 35 years old who received the YFV17D yellow fever vaccine.

This clonotype showed up just a few times. The rearrangement uses TRBV4-1 and TRBJ1-5; D call uncertain. The CDR3 runs 16 residues. Trimming took 1 base from V and 2 from J, leaving 12 bases between them. The V gene's germline CDR1 is MGHRA and CDR2 YSYEKL. DNA for the CDR3: TGCGCCAGCAGCCAAGGCGTCTCTCCCGGCAATCAGCCCCAGCATTTT. It is translated as CASSQGVSPGNQPQHF.

The genes are TRBV7-9 and TRBJ2-5; TRBD2 might be the D (6 bases). This CDR3 contains 13 residues. Trimming removed 5 bases from V and 3 bases from J, with 10 bases in between. CDR1 is SEHNR, CDR2 FQNEAQ, per germline (reference sequence). The DNA for the CDR3 is TGTGCCAGCAGCCATTGGGGGGAAGAGACCCAGTACTTC. Translated: CASSHWGEETQYF.

This clonotype came up many times. The chain uses TRBV5-1 and TRBJ2-1, with D perhaps matching TRBD1 (6 bases). This CDR3 has 14 amino acids. Germline CDR1 reads SGHRS; CDR2 reads YFSETQ. Trimming shortened V by 4 bases and J by 5 bases, and 13 bases separated the two germline ends. DNA for the CDR3: TGCGCCAGCAGCATAACAGGGCCCCACAATGAGCAGTTCTTC. Translated, it gives CASSITGPHNEQFF.

In DNA, the CDR3 is TGTGCCAGCAGCTCCCCCGGGACTAACCCCTACGAGCAGTACTTC. As protein: CASSSPGTNPYEQYF. The rearrangement uses TRBV7-2 and TRBJ2-7, with 7 bases aligning to TRBD2. The junction had 8 bases not matched to a gene; V was cut back by 4 bases and J by 2 bases. Per germline, CDR1 SGHTA and CDR2 FQGNSA. This CDR3 has 15 amino acids.

This clonotype showed up just a few times. The chain has TRBV6-5 and TRBJ1-2; D is uncertain. This CDR3 contains 13 residues. Germline V gene sequence: CDR1 MNHEY, CDR2 SVGAGI. V lost 6 bases and J 8 bases, leaving 16 bases between the germline ends. CDR3 sequence (DNA): TGTGCCAGCAGGAGACGGATAATGGAAGGCTACACCTTC. This gives the protein CASRRRIMEGYTF.

The gene calls are TRBV11-1 and TRBJ2-7; no definite D call. The CDR3 consists of 12 residues. CDR1 SGHAT and CDR2 FQDESV come from the germline V gene (reference sequence). V was trimmed by 1 base and J by 5 bases, leaving 6 bases between them. The CDR3 reads CASSLVIHEQYF. CDR3 nucleotide sequence: TGTGCCAGCAGCTTAGTTATCCACGAGCAGTACTTC.

In its sample, this clonotype was seen many times. The V gene is TRBV28, the J gene TRBJ1-1; a possible D gene is TRBD1 (6 bases). Trimming took off 3 bases at V and 5 bases at J, with 13 bases between the two ends. The CDR3 contains 14 residues. From germline, CDR1 is MDHEN and CDR2 SYDVKM. In DNA form, the CDR3 reads TGTGCCAGCAGTTTTGGGGGCAAGGGGACTGAAGCTTTCTTT. Protein sequence: CASSFGGKGTEAFF.

This clonotype turned up a few times. The CDR3 DNA reads as TGTGCCAGCAGCTTACCGCGTAGCGGGGTGGTACGGGAGACCCAGTACTTC. Protein sequence: CASSLPRSGVVRETQYF. The V gene is TRBV7-2, the J gene TRBJ2-5, with TRBD2 matching 8 bases. The J segment lost 5 bases and the V segment lost 2 bases, leaving 13 bases of the junction unmatched. The CDR3 loop spans 17 amino acids. The germline gives CDR1 SGHTA, CDR2 FQGNSA. Together with reference TRBV7-2 and TRBJ2-5, the CDR3 gives the full variable domain: GAGVSQSPSNKVTEKGKDVELRCDPISGHTALYWYRQSLGQGLEFLIYFQGNSAPDKSGLPSDRFSAERTGGSVSTLTIQRTQQEDSAVYLCASSLPRSGVVRETQYFGPGTRLLVL.

On this clonotype: A much more abundant neighbour one base away suggests this may be a read error. The chain is built from TRBV3-1 and TRBJ2-1; the D is unclear. The V gene's germline CDR1 is LGHDT and CDR2 YNNKEL (reference sequence). Trimming removed 5 bases from V and 6 bases from J, with 2 bases in between. There are 10 residues in the CDR3. DNA of the CDR3: TGTGCCAGCAGCTCCAATGAGCAGTTCTTC. This sequence encodes CASSSNEQFF.

The CDR3 spells CASTLGLAFSYEQYF. The CDR3 DNA sequence: TGTGCCAGCACCTTGGGACTAGCGTTCTCCTACGAGCAGTACTTC. The J gene is TRBJ2-7, the V gene TRBV6-6; 10 positions match TRBD2. Germline assignment: CDR1 MNHNY and CDR2 SVGAGI (reference sequence). The CDR3 has 15 amino acids. V lost 7 bases to trimming and J lost 0 bases; unmatched junction nucleotides: 6.

This clonotype was counted many times. The J gene is TRBJ2-1, the V gene TRBV9, with 10 positions matching TRBD2. Germline V gene data show CDR1 as SGDLS and CDR2 as YYNGEE. The CDR3 has 16 residues. V lost 3 bases and J lost 9; bases outside the gene matches: 12. The CDR3 reads CASSERPGLAQAEQFF. DNA for the CDR3: TGTGCCAGCAGCGAGCGACCGGGACTAGCGCAAGCTGAGCAGTTCTTC.

CDR3 residues: CASSSGGEGTF. In DNA form, the CDR3 reads TGTGCCAGCAGCTCCGGGGGGGAAGGCACCTTC. This rearrangement joins TRBV7-9 to TRBJ1-2; perhaps TRBD1 as D (5 bases). The CDR3 consists of 11 residues. The V gene's germline CDR1 is SEHNR and CDR2 FQNEAQ (reference sequence). V lost 4 bases and J 13 bases, leaving 13 bases between the germline ends. The whole variable domain, remainder taken from reference TRBV7-9 and TRBJ1-2, is DTGVSQNPRHKITKRGQNVTFRCDPISEHNRLYWYRQTLGQGPEFLTYFQNEAQLEKSRLLSDRFSAERPKGSFSTLEIQRTEQGDSAMYLCASSSGGEGTFGSGTRLTVV.

This chain connects TRBV19 to TRBJ2-1, with D maybe TRBD2 (5 bases). This CDR3 spans 12 amino acids. The V gene's germline CDR1 is LNHDA and CDR2 SQIVND (reference sequence). V was pared by 3 bases and J by 9 bases, with 9 bases between. The DNA for the CDR3 is TGTGCCAGTAGTATTCTTGCGGGTGAGCAGTTCTTC. Amino acid sequence: CASSILAGEQFF.

There are many counts of this clonotype. The rearrangement links TRBV7-9 to TRBJ1-1; TRBD1 matches 7 bases. The J segment lost 0 bases and the V segment lost 11 bases, leaving 6 bases of the junction unmatched. Germline-derived CDR1 and CDR2 are SEHNR and FQNEAQ (reference sequence). This CDR3 has 13 amino acids. The CDR3, as DNA: TGTGCCGGGGGGGACAGTATGAACACTGAAGCTTTCTTT. Protein sequence: CAGGDSMNTEAFF.

A few counts support this clonotype. The chain is built from TRBV7-9 and TRBJ2-7; no reliable D call. Germline lookup yields CDR1 SEHNR and CDR2 FQNEAQ (reference sequence). The CDR3 runs to 13 residues. V dropped 1 base and J dropped 3 bases, with 7 bases sitting between them. The CDR3 is CASSLGYNYEQYV. In nucleotides, the CDR3 is TGTGCCAGCAGCTTAGGGTACAACTACGAGCAGTACGTC.

This clonotype was observed a few times. The CDR3 DNA reads TGTGCCAGCAGTTATCATAGGACAGGGGGTCGCTACGAGCAGTACTTC. Its protein is CASSYHRTGGRYEQYF. The chain employs TRBV6-6 and TRBJ2-7; 10 nucleotides agree with TRBD1. The CDR3 is made up of 16 amino acids. V was pared by 3 bases and J by 3 bases, with 8 bases of the junction left unmatched. From germline, CDR1 is MNHNY and CDR2 SVGAGI (reference sequence).

This clonotype was counted between two and nine times. The rearrangement uses TRBV12-3 or TRBV12-4 and TRBJ1-2; TRBD1 might be the D (5 bases). V was clipped by 8 bases and J by 3 bases, with 16 bases between them. The CDR3 spans 14 residues. CDR3 amino acids: CASQPGGGYYGYTF. CDR3 coding DNA: TGTGCCAGCCAGCCGGGGGGAGGCTACTATGGCTACACCTTC.

This clonotype was detected only a few times. The chain carries TRBV5-4 and TRBJ2-2; D unclear. The V gene's germline CDR1 is SGHNT and CDR2 YYREEE (reference sequence). V was clipped by 2 bases and J by 2 bases, with 10 bases between them. This CDR3 has 15 residues. CDR3 region: CASSFYSLNTGELFF. The CDR3 nucleotides read TGTGCCAGCAGCTTCTACAGCTTAAACACCGGGGAGCTGTTTTTT.

This clonotype was observed at least ten times. V and J are TRBV7-8 and TRBJ2-1; TRBD1 agrees at 8 bases. Germline V gene lookup returns CDR1 SGHVS and CDR2 FQNEAQ. The trim removed 5 bases at V and 8 bases at J, leaving 11 bases unmatched. CDR3 length: 15 amino acids. Here the CDR3 reads CASSDRGQGRYEQFF. As DNA, the CDR3 is TGTGCCAGCAGCGACCGTGGACAGGGTCGCTATGAGCAGTTCTTC.